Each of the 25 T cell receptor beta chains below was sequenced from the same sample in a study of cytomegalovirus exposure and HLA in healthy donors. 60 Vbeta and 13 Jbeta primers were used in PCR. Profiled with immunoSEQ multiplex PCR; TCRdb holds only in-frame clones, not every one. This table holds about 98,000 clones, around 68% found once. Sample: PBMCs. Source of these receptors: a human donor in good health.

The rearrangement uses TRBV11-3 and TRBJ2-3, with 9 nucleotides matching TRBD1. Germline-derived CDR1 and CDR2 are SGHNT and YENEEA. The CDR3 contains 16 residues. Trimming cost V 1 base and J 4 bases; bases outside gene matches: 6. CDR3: CASSLGTGVSADTQYF. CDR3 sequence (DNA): TGTGCCAGCAGCTTAGGGACAGGGGTTTCAGCAGATACGCAGTATTTT.

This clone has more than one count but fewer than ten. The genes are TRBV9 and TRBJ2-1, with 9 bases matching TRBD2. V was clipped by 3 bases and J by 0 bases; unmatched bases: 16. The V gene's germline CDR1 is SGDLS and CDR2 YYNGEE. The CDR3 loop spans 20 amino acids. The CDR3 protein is CASSDPTREGPGSSYNEQFF. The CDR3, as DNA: TGTGCCAGCAGCGACCCTACGCGGGAGGGCCCTGGAAGCTCCTACAATGAGCAGTTCTTC.

Here the CDR3 reads CASSVTSGFGNEQFF. CDR3 nucleotides: TGTGCCAGCAGCGTAACTAGCGGGTTTGGCAATGAGCAGTTCTTC. The chain links TRBV9 to TRBJ2-1, with 9 bases fitting TRBD2. The CDR3 covers 15 residues. Per the germline V gene, CDR1 is SGDLS and CDR2 is YYNGEE. J was trimmed by 6 bases and V by 1 base; bases with no gene match: 5.

The CDR3 spells CASSTLWTSGSPRSYNEQFF. Here the CDR3 DNA reads TGTGCCAGCAGTACCCTCTGGACTAGCGGGAGCCCGCGCTCCTACAATGAGCAGTTCTTC. V usage is TRBV28 and J usage is TRBJ2-1; 13 nucleotides align to TRBD2. The CDR3 consists of 20 residues. With 5 bases clipped from V and 0 bases from J, the junction kept 13 bases outside the gene matches. The V gene's germline CDR1 is MDHEN and CDR2 SYDVKM.

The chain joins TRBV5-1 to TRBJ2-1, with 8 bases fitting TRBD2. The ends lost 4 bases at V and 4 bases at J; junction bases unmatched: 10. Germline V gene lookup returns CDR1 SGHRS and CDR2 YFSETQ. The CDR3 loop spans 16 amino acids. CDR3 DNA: TGCGCCAGCAGCCCCGAAGGAGCGGGAGTATACAATGAGCAGTTCTTC. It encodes CASSPEGAGVYNEQFF.

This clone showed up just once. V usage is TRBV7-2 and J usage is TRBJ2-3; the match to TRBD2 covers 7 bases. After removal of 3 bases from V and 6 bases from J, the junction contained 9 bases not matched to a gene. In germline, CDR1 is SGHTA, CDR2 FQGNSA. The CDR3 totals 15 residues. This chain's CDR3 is CASSFSVAGADTQYF. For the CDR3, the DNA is TGTGCCAGCAGCTTTTCGGTAGCGGGCGCGGATACGCAGTATTTT.

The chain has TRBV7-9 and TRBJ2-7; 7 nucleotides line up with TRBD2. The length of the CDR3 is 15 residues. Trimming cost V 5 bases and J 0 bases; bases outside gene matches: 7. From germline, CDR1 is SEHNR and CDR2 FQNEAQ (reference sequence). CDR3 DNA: TGTGCCAGCAGCGGGGGGGGAGGATACTCCTACGAGCAGTACTTC. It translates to CASSGGGGYSYEQYF.

The DNA of the CDR3 is TGTGCCTGGGGGCCTGGAAACACCATATATTTT. Protein product: CAWGPGNTIYF. The chain carries TRBV30 and TRBJ1-3; no clear D gene. The CDR3 contains 11 residues. Between the trimmed V and J ends, which lost 5 bases and 2 bases, there was a span of 4 bases. CDR1 GTSNPN and CDR2 SVGIG come from the germline V gene (reference sequence).

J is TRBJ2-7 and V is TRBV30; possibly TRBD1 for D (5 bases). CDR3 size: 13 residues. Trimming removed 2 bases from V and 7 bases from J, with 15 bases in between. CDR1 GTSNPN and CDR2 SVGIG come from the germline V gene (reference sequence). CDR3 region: CAWSKDIAAEQYF. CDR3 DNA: TGTGCCTGGAGTAAGGACATTGCGGCAGAGCAGTACTTC. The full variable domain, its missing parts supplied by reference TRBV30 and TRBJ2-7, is SQTIHQWPATLVQPVGSPLSLECTVEGTSNPNLYWYRQAAGRGLQLLFYSVGIGQISSEVPQNLSASRPQDRQFILSSKKLLLSDSGFYLCAWSKDIAAEQYFGPGTRLTVT.

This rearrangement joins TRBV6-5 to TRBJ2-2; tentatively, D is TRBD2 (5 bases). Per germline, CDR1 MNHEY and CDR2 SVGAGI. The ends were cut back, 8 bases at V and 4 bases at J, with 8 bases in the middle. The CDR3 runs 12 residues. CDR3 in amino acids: CASFGVTGELFF. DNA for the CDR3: TGTGCCAGCTTCGGGGTCACCGGGGAGCTGTTTTTT.

The CDR3 DNA is TGTGCCAGCAGTTTAATAGCGGGAGGGGGAGAGCAGTACTTC. This sequence encodes CASSLIAGGGEQYF. The gene calls are TRBV28 and TRBJ2-7, with TRBD2 matching 11 bases. The V and J ends lost 2 bases and 7 bases, in that order; junction bases with no gene match: 4. The CDR3 length is 14 residues. Per germline, CDR1 MDHEN and CDR2 SYDVKM.

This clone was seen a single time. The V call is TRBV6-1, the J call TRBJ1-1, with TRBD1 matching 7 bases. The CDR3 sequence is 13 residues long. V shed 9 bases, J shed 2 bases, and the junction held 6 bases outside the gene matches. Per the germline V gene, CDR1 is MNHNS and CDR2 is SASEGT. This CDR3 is CASGQVRNTEAFF. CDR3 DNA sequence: TGTGCCAGTGGACAGGTACGAAACACTGAAGCTTTCTTT.

CDR3 in DNA: TGTGCCAGCAGCTTGATGCAGGCCGGTCCCCCCCCTGAAGCTTTCTTT. Its protein product is CASSLMQAGPPPEAFF. This rearrangement joins TRBV5-4 to TRBJ1-1, with D uncertain. Germline V gives CDR1 SGHNT, CDR2 YYREEE (reference sequence). V lost 1 base and J lost 6, with 19 bases in between. The CDR3 covers 16 residues.

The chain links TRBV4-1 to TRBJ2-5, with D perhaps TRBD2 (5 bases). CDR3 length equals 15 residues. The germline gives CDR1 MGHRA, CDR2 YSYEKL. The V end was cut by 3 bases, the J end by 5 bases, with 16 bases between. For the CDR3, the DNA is TGCGCCAGCAGCCAGGCACTAGTGGTTCGGGAGACCCAGTACTTC. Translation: CASSQALVVRETQYF.

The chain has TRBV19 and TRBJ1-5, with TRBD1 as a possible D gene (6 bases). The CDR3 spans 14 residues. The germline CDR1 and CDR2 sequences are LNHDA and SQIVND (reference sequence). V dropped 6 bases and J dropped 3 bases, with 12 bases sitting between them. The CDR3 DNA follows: TGTGCCAGTAGCCAGGGGAATTACAATCAGCCCCAGCATTTT. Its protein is CASSQGNYNQPQHF.

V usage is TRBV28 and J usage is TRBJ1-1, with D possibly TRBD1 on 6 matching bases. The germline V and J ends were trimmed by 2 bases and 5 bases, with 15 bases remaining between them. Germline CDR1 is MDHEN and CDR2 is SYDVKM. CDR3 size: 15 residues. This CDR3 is CASSLGGRPGTEAFF. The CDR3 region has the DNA TGTGCCAGCAGTTTAGGGGGCAGGCCGGGGACTGAAGCTTTCTTT. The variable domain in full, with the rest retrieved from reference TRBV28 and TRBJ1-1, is DVKVTQSSRYLVKRTGEKVFLECVQDMDHENMFWYRQDPGLGLRLIYFSYDVKMKEKGDIPEGYSVSREKKERFSLILESASTNQTSMYLCASSLGGRPGTEAFFGQGTRLTVV.

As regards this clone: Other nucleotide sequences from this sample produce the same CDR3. The DNA for the CDR3 is TGTGCCAGCAGCGAACAACAGGGGGCGAAGACTGAAGCTTTCTTT. Translating it yields CASSEQQGAKTEAFF. The chain recombines TRBV6-1 with TRBJ1-1; TRBD1 matches 9 bases. The CDR3 sequence is 15 residues long. Germline V gene lookup returns CDR1 MNHNS and CDR2 SASEGT. V was pared by 6 bases and J by 5 bases, with 10 bases of the junction left unmatched.

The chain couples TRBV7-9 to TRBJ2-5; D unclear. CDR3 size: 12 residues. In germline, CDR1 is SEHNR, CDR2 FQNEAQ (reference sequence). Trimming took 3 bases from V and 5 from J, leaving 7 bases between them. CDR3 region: CASSFLRETQYF. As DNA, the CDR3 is TGTGCCAGCAGCTTTCTACGTGAGACCCAGTACTTC.

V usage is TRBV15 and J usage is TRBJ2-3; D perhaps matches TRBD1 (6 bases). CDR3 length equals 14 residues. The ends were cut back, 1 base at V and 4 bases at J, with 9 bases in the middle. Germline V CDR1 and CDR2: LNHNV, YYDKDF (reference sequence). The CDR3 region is CATSRGRGPDTQYF. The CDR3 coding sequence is TGTGCCACCAGCAGAGGCAGGGGCCCAGATACGCAGTATTTT.

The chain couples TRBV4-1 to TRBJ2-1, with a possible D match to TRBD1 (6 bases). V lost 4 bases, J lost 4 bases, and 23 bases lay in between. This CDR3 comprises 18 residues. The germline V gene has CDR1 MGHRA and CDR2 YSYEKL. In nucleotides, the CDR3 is TGCGCCAGCAGCCGAACGCAACAGGGTAGAGGATCGTACAATGAGCAGTTCTTC. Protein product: CASSRTQQGRGSYNEQFF.

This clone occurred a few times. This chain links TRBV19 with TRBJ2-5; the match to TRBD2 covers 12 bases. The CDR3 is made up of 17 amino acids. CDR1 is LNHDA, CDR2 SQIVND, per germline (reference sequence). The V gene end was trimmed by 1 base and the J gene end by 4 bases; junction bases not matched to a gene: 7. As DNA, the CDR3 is TGTGCCAGTAGTATAGCCGCCGGACTAGCGGGAAGAGAGACCCAGTACTTC. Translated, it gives CASSIAAGLAGRETQYF.

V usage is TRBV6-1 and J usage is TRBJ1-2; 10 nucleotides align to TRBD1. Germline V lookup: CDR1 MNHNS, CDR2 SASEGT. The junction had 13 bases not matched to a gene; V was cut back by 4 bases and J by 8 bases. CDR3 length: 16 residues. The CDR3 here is CASSGIGQGGVVGYTF. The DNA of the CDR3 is TGTGCCAGCAGTGGTATAGGACAGGGGGGTGTGGTCGGCTACACCTTC.

CDR3 sequence: CASMPGQGETQYF. CDR3 sequence (DNA): TGTGCCAGCATGCCGGGACAGGGGGAGACCCAGTACTTC. The rearrangement joins TRBV28 to TRBJ2-5, with 10 positions matching TRBD1. In germline, CDR1 is MDHEN, CDR2 SYDVKM. The CDR3 consists of 13 residues. The V segment lost 7 bases and the J segment 5 bases; nucleotides outside the gene matches: 4.

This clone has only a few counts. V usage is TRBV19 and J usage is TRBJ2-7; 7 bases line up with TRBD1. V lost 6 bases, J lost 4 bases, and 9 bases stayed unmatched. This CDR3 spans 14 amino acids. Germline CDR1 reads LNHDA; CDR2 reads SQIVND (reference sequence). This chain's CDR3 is CASSQTGIIYEQYF. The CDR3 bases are TGTGCCAGTAGCCAGACAGGGATTATTTACGAGCAGTACTTC.

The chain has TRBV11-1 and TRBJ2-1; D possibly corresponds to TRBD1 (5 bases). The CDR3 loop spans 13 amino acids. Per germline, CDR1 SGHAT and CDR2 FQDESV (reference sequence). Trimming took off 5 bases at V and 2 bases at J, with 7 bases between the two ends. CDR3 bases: TGTGCCAGCAGCATACAGGCCTACAATGAGCAGTTCTTC. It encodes CASSIQAYNEQFF.